A single sample is the source of the 16 T cell receptor beta chains below, sequenced in a study of CD8 T cells in ankylosing spondylitis. Study-level findings and limits: One TCR beta motif, made up of fewer than 10 highly homologous variants, appeared characteristic of ankylosing spondylitis blood.

Their antigens are not known. A single record per CDR3 protein comes from TCRdb applying MiXCR to the 5' RACE reads. The table lists roughly 370,000 distinct CDR3 sequences, about a fifth of them singletons. Input material: blood, either unsorted or a sorted T cell fraction (not recorded which). The receptors were sampled from a male donor with ankylosing spondylitis.

This clonotype was counted only a few times. V is TRBV7-3 and J is TRBJ2-2, with TRBD1 as a possible D gene (5 bases). V was shortened by 6 bases and J by 2 bases, with 10 bases between the two germline ends. The CDR3 contains 14 residues. Germline CDR1 reads SGHTA; CDR2 reads FQGTGA. As DNA, the CDR3 is TGTGCCAGCAGAGTAGGACACAACACCGGGGAGCTGTTTTTT. Amino acids: CASRVGHNTGELFF.

The rearrangement joins TRBV5-6 to TRBJ1-2; D unresolved. The CDR3 length is 14 residues. Looked up from germline, CDR1 is SGHDT and CDR2 is YYEEEE. With 3 bases removed from V and 5 bases from J, the gap between germline ends came to 14 bases. DNA for the CDR3: TGTGCCAGCAGCTCTGGGTGGTTGAGGTATGGCTACACCTTC. Protein: CASSSGWLRYGYTF.

The gene calls are TRBV19 and TRBJ2-3, with D possibly matching TRBD2 (6 bases). V gave up 4 bases and J gave up 4 bases, with 15 bases separating them. Germline V gene sequence: CDR1 LNHDA, CDR2 SQIVND (reference sequence). The CDR3 has 15 amino acids. The CDR3 spells CASSTGTPRPDTQYF. In nucleotides, the CDR3 is TGTGCCAGTAGTACCGGGACTCCTCGTCCAGATACGCAGTATTTT.

This clonotype has a handful of counts. The rearrangement joins TRBV29-1 to TRBJ1-2; 11 positions agree with TRBD1. Germline lookup yields CDR1 SQVTM and CDR2 ANQGSEA. There are 15 residues in the CDR3. The junction had 6 bases not matched to a gene; V was cut back by 6 bases and J by 0 bases. CDR3 protein: CSVRTGGSSNYGYTF. The CDR3 DNA reads TGCAGCGTAAGGACAGGGGGCTCGTCTAACTATGGCTACACCTTC.

This chain links TRBV5-1 with TRBJ2-3; D is unresolved. This CDR3 spans 12 amino acids. Germline lookup yields CDR1 SGHRS and CDR2 YFSETQ. Trimming took 1 base from V and 5 from J, leaving 5 bases between them. The CDR3 nucleotides read TGCGCCAGCAGCTTGTCGCAAGATACGCAGTATTTT. It codes for CASSLSQDTQYF.

The V gene is TRBV28, the J gene TRBJ2-5; 10 positions match TRBD1. The CDR3 length is 16 residues. The trim removed 1 base at V and 3 bases at J, leaving 5 bases unmatched. Germline CDR1 reads MDHEN; CDR2 reads SYDVKM. CDR3 DNA: TGTGCCAGCAGTTTATTGGGCGGGACAGGGGAAGAGACCCAGTACTTC. Protein product: CASSLLGGTGEETQYF. Full variable domain (missing parts from reference TRBV28 and TRBJ2-5): DVKVTQSSRYLVKRTGEKVFLECVQDMDHENMFWYRQDPGLGLRLIYFSYDVKMKEKGDIPEGYSVSREKKERFSLILESASTNQTSMYLCASSLLGGTGEETQYFGPGTRLLVL.

This clonotype was seen a handful of times. This chain links TRBV20-1 with TRBJ2-1, with 12 bases identical to TRBD2. The CDR3 has 19 residues. Germline CDR1 reads DFQATT; CDR2 reads SNEGSKA (reference sequence). The V and J ends lost 5 bases and 1 base, in that order; junction bases with no gene match: 15. In DNA, the CDR3 is TGCAGTGCTGTTAGACTAGCGGGAGCCCCAAGGTGGTCCTACAATGAGCAGTTCTTC. Its translation: CSAVRLAGAPRWSYNEQFF.

This clonotype was recorded a few times. The chain combines TRBV7-8 with TRBJ1-5, with D unresolved. The length of the CDR3 is 15 residues. Germline assignment: CDR1 SGHVS and CDR2 FQNEAQ. Trimming removed 5 bases from V and 4 bases from J, with 15 bases in between. The CDR3 coding sequence is TGTGCCAGCAGCCTCCGTCCCGGGTGGAATCAGCCCCAGCATTTT. This gives the protein CASSLRPGWNQPQHF.

This clonotype came up many times. The chain combines TRBV18 with TRBJ2-5, with a tentative D call TRBD1 (5 bases). The CDR3 totals 14 residues. V lost 2 bases and J 1 base, leaving 8 bases between the germline ends. Germline loops: CDR1 KGHSH, CDR2 LQKENI. The CDR3 spells CASSPSRAQETQYF. CDR3 nucleotides: TGTGCCAGCTCACCATCCAGGGCCCAAGAGACCCAGTACTTC.

This chain connects TRBV20-1 to TRBJ2-1; 8 bases match TRBD2. Per the germline V gene, CDR1 is DFQATT and CDR2 is SNEGSKA (reference sequence). The CDR3 consists of 15 residues. V shed 3 bases and J 5 bases; nucleotides not matched to a gene: 9. CDR3 protein: CSARAFGGGNNEQFF. The CDR3 DNA reads as TGCAGTGCTAGGGCCTTCGGGGGGGGAAACAATGAGCAGTTCTTC.

The rearrangement uses TRBV29-1 and TRBJ2-5; no clear D gene. This CDR3 has 12 residues. Per the germline V gene, CDR1 is SQVTM and CDR2 is ANQGSEA. The V and J ends lost 7 bases and 0 bases respectively, with 9 bases between them. The CDR3 loop reads CSADWYQETQYF. The CDR3 bases are TGCAGCGCCGACTGGTACCAAGAGACCCAGTACTTC.

This clonotype was seen more than once but under ten times. The V call is TRBV30, the J call TRBJ2-2; 9 nucleotides line up with TRBD2. The germline gives CDR1 GTSNPN, CDR2 SVGIG (reference sequence). CDR3 length: 18 amino acids. V gave up 3 bases and J gave up 2 bases; unmatched junction bases: 13. CDR3 bases: TGTGCCTGGAGCTGGTTTAGCGGGAGAGCGGGTAACACCGGGGAGCTGTTTTTT. This translates into CAWSWFSGRAGNTGELFF.

The chain employs TRBV10-3 and TRBJ2-6, with no clear D. CDR3 length equals 17 residues. From germline, CDR1 is ENHRY and CDR2 SYGVKD. The V end lost 2 bases, the J end lost 0 bases, and 11 bases lay between the germline ends. The CDR3 region has the DNA TGTGCCATCAGTGAGAGTGGGTTGAGCTCTGGGGCCAACGTCCTGACTTTC. Its translation is CAISESGLSSGANVLTF.

The chain joins TRBV24-1 to TRBJ2-2; the D gene is possibly TRBD2 (5 bases). The CDR3 runs to 13 residues. V was shortened by 10 bases and J by 2 bases, with 10 bases between the two germline ends. The germline CDR1 and CDR2 sequences are KGHDR and SFDVKD. CDR3 nucleotide sequence: TGTGCCACACGGGGAGCCAACACCGGGGAGCTGTTTTTT. Translated, it gives CATRGANTGELFF.

There are a few counts of this clonotype. V is TRBV3-1 and J is TRBJ1-3; no firm D call. Germline CDR1 LGHDT, CDR2 YNNKEL (reference sequence). The CDR3 sequence is 14 residues long. Trimming took 4 bases from V and 4 from J, leaving 11 bases between them. CDR3: CASSLTIVGNTIYF. For the CDR3, the DNA is TGTGCCAGCAGCCTGACGATCGTCGGAAACACCATATATTTT.

The chain couples TRBV28 to TRBJ1-3; D is possibly TRBD1 (5 bases). CDR1 and CDR2 (germline): MDHEN, SYDVKM. The CDR3 runs 13 residues. V lost 6 bases and J lost 8, with 14 bases in between. CDR3 sequence reads: CASSEQGPDTIYF. The DNA of the CDR3 is TGTGCCAGCAGCGAGCAGGGCCCAGACACCATATATTTT.